The 8 T cell receptor beta chains below were found in one sample sequenced in a study of shared clonotypes between healthy human individuals. Here immunoSEQ multiplex PCR was the method, and the copy in TCRdb shows in-frame clones only, minus some. Of 950,000 to 1,300,000 clones in the sample, about three quarters were seen once. The sequencing input was memory CD4+ T cells sorted from blood. Subset noted: CD45RA-negative fraction. The source of these receptors is a man aged 18 to 35 in good health.

A single count supports this clone. The chain links TRBV7-2 to TRBJ1-1; no reliable D call. Trimming shortened V by 0 bases and J by 0 bases, and 8 bases separated the two germline ends. The CDR3 spans 15 residues. The V gene's germline CDR1 is SGHTA and CDR2 FQGNSA. CDR3: CASSLATALNTEAFF. CDR3 in DNA: TGTGCCAGCAGCTTAGCCACAGCACTGAACACTGAAGCTTTCTTT.

J is TRBJ1-1 and V is TRBV5-1; 7 nucleotides match TRBD1. The CDR3 contains 15 residues. Losses at the gene ends were 4 bases for V and 4 bases for J; bases not matched to a gene: 10. CDR1 is SGHRS, CDR2 YFSETQ, per germline. CDR3 residues: CASSIYTGAGTEAFF. The CDR3 DNA reads as TGCGCCAGCAGCATTTATACAGGGGCCGGCACTGAAGCTTTCTTT.

V usage is TRBV6-1 and J usage is TRBJ1-2; 8 bases are a match to TRBD1. CDR1 and CDR2 from the germline V gene are MNHNS and SASEGT. The V gene end was trimmed by 1 base and the J gene end by 4 bases; junction bases not matched to a gene: 17. The CDR3 consists of 19 residues. For the CDR3, the DNA is TGTGCCAGCAGTGAAGGATGGAACAGGGGGAGGAATCTATTCTATGGCTACACCTTC. Translation: CASSEGWNRGRNLFYGYTF.

This clone was counted a single time. The gene calls are TRBV5-4 and TRBJ2-7; 8 bases fit TRBD1. Germline V CDR1 and CDR2: SGHNT, YYREEE (reference sequence). CDR3 length equals 15 residues. Trimming removed 1 base from V and 5 bases from J; junction bases left unmatched: 8. CDR3 residues: CASSLPTGASNEQYF. The CDR3, as DNA: TGTGCCAGCAGCTTGCCGACAGGGGCTTCCAACGAGCAGTACTTC. Drawing the rest from reference TRBV5-4 and TRBJ2-7, the complete variable domain is ETGVTQSPTHLIKTRGQQVTLRCSSQSGHNTVSWYQQALGQGPQFIFQYYREEENGRGNFPPRFSGLQFPNYSSELNVNALELDDSALYLCASSLPTGASNEQYFGPGTRLTVT.

In this sample, this clone turned up once. CDR3 in DNA: TGTGCCAGTAGTATCGGGCAGGGGGGTTCTCTGCATTTT. This gives the protein CASSIGQGGSLHF. The chain uses TRBV19 and TRBJ1-5; 7 positions agree with TRBD1. Unmatched junction bases numbered 11, after V lost 3 bases and J lost 15 bases. Germline V gene data show CDR1 as LNHDA and CDR2 as SQIVND (reference sequence). This CDR3 region has 13 residues.

The genes are TRBV6-1 and TRBJ1-6; D might be TRBD1 (5 bases). V was pared by 7 bases and J by 9 bases, with 7 bases between. The CDR3 consists of 11 residues. The germline V gene has CDR1 MNHNS and CDR2 SASEGT. This CDR3 reads CASKGPSPLHF. The CDR3 DNA is TGTGCCAGCAAGGGGCCTTCACCCCTCCACTTT.

This clone was observed once. Other DNA sequences in the same sample also yield this CDR3. V and J are TRBV10-3 and TRBJ1-1; D is possibly TRBD1 (6 bases). The CDR3 is 13 amino acids. CDR1 ENHRY and CDR2 SYGVKD come from the germline V gene. The V end was cut by 6 bases, the J end by 1 base, with 9 bases between. In DNA form, the CDR3 reads TGTGCCATCAGGACAGGTGGGAACACTGAAGCTTTCTTT. This sequence encodes CAIRTGGNTEAFF.

A single count supports this clone. The chain is built from TRBV2 and TRBJ2-6, with TRBD1 matching over 7 bases. The CDR3 spans 14 residues. Germline assignment: CDR1 SNHLY and CDR2 FYNNEI. Unmatched junction bases numbered 6, after V lost 10 bases and J lost 3 bases. The CDR3 coding sequence is TGTGCCATCAAGGGGGCAAATGGGGCCAACGTCCTGACTTTC. It specifies CAIKGANGANVLTF. Drawing the rest from reference TRBV2 and TRBJ2-6, the complete variable domain is EPEVTQTPSHQVTQMGQEVILRCVPISNHLYFYWYRQILGQKVEFLVSFYNNEISEKSEIFDDQFSVERPDGSNFTLKIRSTKLEDSAMYFCAIKGANGANVLTFGAGSRLTVL.